This is a list of T cell receptor beta chains from one sample in a study of T cell responses to AZD1222 COVID-19 vaccine. The assay was immunoSEQ multiplex PCR, and TCRdb's table has in-frame clones only and misses some. The table has 150,000 to 200,000 clones, almost 95% seen once. This material consisted of peripheral blood, taken on day 0 of AZD1222 vaccination. The receptors shown here come from an adult in good health. The CDR3 runs from the conserved cysteine through the conserved F or W. A D gene is named only where the DNA matches it firmly. Not every row has a clone size; where given, it reads once, few, many or a size class.

v_call	clone_size	j_call	d_call	cdr3_nt	cdr3_aa
TRBV5-8	NA	TRBJ1-3	TRBD1	TGTGCCAGCAGCCGACGGGACAGGGTGTACGGAAACACCATATATTTT	CASSRRDRVYGNTIYF
TRBV5-1	NA	TRBJ1-3	NA	TGCGCCAGCAGCTTGGGACAGGCGAACTCTGGAAACACCATATATTTT	CASSLGQANSGNTIYF
TRBV5-1	NA	TRBJ1-1	NA	TGCGCCAGCAGCTCCTTTGGGGGGGACAAGAACACTGAAGCTTTCTTT	CASSSFGGDKNTEAFF
TRBV30	NA	TRBJ1-3	TRBD1	TGTGCCTGGAGTAGGGGACAGGGGGCGTCTGGAAACACCATATATTTT	CAWSRGQGASGNTIYF
TRBV19	NA	TRBJ2-1	TRBD2	TGTGCCAGTAGTAGCCTTGGGACTATCTACAATGAGCAGTTCTTC	CASSSLGTIYNEQFF
TRBV11-2	once	TRBJ1-4	NA	TGTGCCAGCAGCCCGGGGCGGGGGGGTGAAAAACTGTTTTTT	CASSPGRGGEKLFF
TRBV15	NA	TRBJ2-2	NA	TGTGCCACCAGCAGAGGAGAACGACCCACCGGGGAGCTGTTTTTT	CATSRGERPTGELFF
TRBV24-1	NA	TRBJ1-4	TRBD1	TGTGCCACCAGTGACCCCGGGACAGGGGACGAAAAACTGTTTTTT	CATSDPGTGDEKLFF
TRBV5-1	NA	TRBJ2-5	NA	TGCGCCAGCAGCTTGGATGCGGGTCCGGGAGCAGAAGAGACCCAGTACTTC	CASSLDAGPGAEETQYF
TRBV6-2/TRBV6-3	NA	TRBJ2-3	TRBD2	TGTGCCAGCAGCCTAACTAGCGGGGGAGCAGATACGCAGTATTTT	CASSLTSGGADTQYF
TRBV18	NA	TRBJ1-5	NA	TGTGCCAGCTCACCGGTCCCAGGGAGCAATCAGCCCCAGCATTTT	CASSPVPGSNQPQHF
TRBV12-3/TRBV12-4	NA	TRBJ1-3	NA	TGTGCCAGCAGCTCTATTAGAAACACCATATATTTT	CASSSIRNTIYF
TRBV19	NA	TRBJ2-1	TRBD1	TGTGCCAGTAGTAAAGGGACAGGGCGAAATGAGCAGTTCTTC	CASSKGTGRNEQFF
TRBV23-1	once	TRBJ1-1	NA	TGCGCCAGCAGTCAGTCGCGAGGCTTGAACACTGAAGCTTTCTTT	CASSQSRGLNTEAFF
TRBV20-1	few	TRBJ1-5	NA	TGCAGTGCTAGTAGACCCACAGGGCTTAGCAATCAGCCCCAGCATTTT	CSASRPTGLSNQPQHF
TRBV3-1/TRBV3-2	once	TRBJ1-6	NA	TGTGCCAGCAGCCAAGATAAGAGAGTCTTCTCCTATAATTCACCCCTCCACTTT	CASSQDKRVFSYNSPLHF
TRBV4-1	NA	TRBJ2-5	NA	TGCGCCAGCAGCCCAGGACAGATGTACCAAGAGACCCAGTACTTC	CASSPGQMYQETQYF
TRBV28	NA	TRBJ2-7	NA	TGTGCCAGCAGTTTATTTGACAGGCGAGCCTACGAGCAGTACTTC	CASSLFDRRAYEQYF
TRBV3-1/TRBV3-2	NA	TRBJ1-1	TRBD1	TGTGCCAGCAGCCAGTCGACAGGGGGGAACACTGAAGCTTTCTTT	CASSQSTGGNTEAFF
TRBV27	once	TRBJ1-6	NA	TGTGCCAGCAGTTTGGGGGTCAGGAGGGGGGGTTCACCCCTCCACTTT	CASSLGVRRGGSPLHF
TRBV6-5	once	TRBJ1-3	NA	TGTGCCAGCAGTTACTCGAACGCCAACTCTGGAAACACCATATATTTT	CASSYSNANSGNTIYF
TRBV20-1	NA	TRBJ2-7	NA	TGCAGTGCTAGTACCCTCGGAGGGGCGTACGAGCAGTACTTC	CSASTLGGAYEQYF
TRBV7-2	NA	TRBJ2-5	TRBD1	TGTGCCAGCAGCTCGACAGGGTCAGGGGAGACCCAGTACTTC	CASSSTGSGETQYF
TRBV6-5	NA	TRBJ1-3	NA	TGTGCCAGCAGTTTGCATCGCTCTGGAAACACCATATATTTT	CASSLHRSGNTIYF
TRBV19	NA	TRBJ1-1	NA	TGTGCCACCCACCCCGGGGAGTGGTACACTGAAGCTTTCTTT	CATHPGEWYTEAFF
TRBV7-9	once	TRBJ2-7	NA	TGTGCCAGCAGCTTAGCGGGCAGGGGATTGTACGAGCAGTACTTC	CASSLAGRGLYEQYF
TRBV28	NA	TRBJ2-1	TRBD1	TGTGCCAGCAACAACAGGGGGACCTACAATGAGCAGTTCTTC	CASNNRGTYNEQFF
TRBV15	NA	TRBJ1-3	NA	TGTGCCACCAGCAGAGATCGCAGCTCCTCTTCTGGAAACACCATATATTTT	CATSRDRSSSSGNTIYF
TRBV27	NA	TRBJ2-7	NA	TGTGCCAGCAGACCCAGCAGCGCCAGGGCAGGCGAGCAGTACTTC	CASRPSSARAGEQYF
TRBV7-3	NA	TRBJ2-3	TRBD2	TGTGCCAGCAGTTCACTGCCTCCGGGACTAGCGGAAGGTGGGAAGGAGGATACGCAGTATTTT	CASSSLPPGLAEGGKEDTQYF
TRBV20-1	NA	TRBJ2-4	NA	TGCAGTGCTAGTGTTCGATCTTACGGGAAAAACATTCAGTACTTC	CSASVRSYGKNIQYF
TRBV6-5	NA	TRBJ1-1	TRBD1	TGTGCCAGCAGTCGGACAGGTAACACTGAAGCTTTCTTT	CASSRTGNTEAFF
TRBV29-1	NA	TRBJ1-4	NA	TGCAGCGTCGGCCTTCCCCCAACTAATGAAAAACTGTTTTTT	CSVGLPPTNEKLFF
TRBV14	few	TRBJ2-7	NA	TGTGCCAGCAGCCAGGACATTCTCCACGAGCAGTACTTC	CASSQDILHEQYF
TRBV5-1	NA	TRBJ2-7	NA	TGCGCCAGCAGCTTGGCCGCGGGCTCCTACGAGCAGTACTTC	CASSLAAGSYEQYF
TRBV5-1	NA	TRBJ2-2	TRBD1	TGCGCCAGCAGCCCGGACAGGGGGCGGAGCGGGGAGCTGTTTTTT	CASSPDRGRSGELFF
TRBV27	NA	TRBJ2-6	TRBD2	TGTGCCAGCAGTTTTAGCGGGATTGGGGCCAACGTCCTGACTTTC	CASSFSGIGANVLTF
TRBV3-1/TRBV3-2	NA	TRBJ1-3	TRBD1	TGTGCCAGCAGCCAGGGACAGTCGATCGCTGGAAACACCATATATTTT	CASSQGQSIAGNTIYF
TRBV11-1	NA	TRBJ2-7	NA	TGTGCCAGCAGCTTACCCGCCAGCCCGAGCGAGCAGTACTTC	CASSLPASPSEQYF
TRBV7-8	few	TRBJ1-5	NA	TGTGCCAGCAGCTTAGGGAAAGGGGAGGCCAATCAGCCCCAGCATTTT	CASSLGKGEANQPQHF
TRBV9	NA	TRBJ2-2	NA	TGTGCCAGCAGCGTAGGAGGAAAGAACACCGGGGAGCTGTTTTTT	CASSVGGKNTGELFF